This T cell receptor beta chain was observed in a study of vaccination effects on CD4 cells after COVID-19. With the ViraFEST assay, the study expanded antigen-specific CD4+ T cells using viral peptide pools, then sequenced them. Subsequent to a culture period of 10 days, CD4+ T cells were isolated. The person acquired a PCR-confirmed SARS-CoV-2 infection between March and December 2020. Findings of the study overall: Among infection- and vaccine-induced clones, marked clonal contraction occurred late after vaccination.

V lost 6 bases to trimming and J lost 0 bases, with 17 bases between them. The CDR3 covers 16 residues. Germline assignment: CDR1 KGHSH and CDR2 LQKENI. Produced via immunoSEQ multiplex PCR; TCRdb's table is partial and in-frame only. The table includes roughly 70,000 clones, roughly 73% detected once. As for this clone: Its target is not known.

The receptor comes from a human donor who had a prior SARS-CoV-2 infection. Sequences were derived from CD4+ T cells from PBMCs cultured with HIV peptides, sampled before COVID-19 vaccination. As to subset: HIV-1 Nef peptide pool negative control/reference culture. This chain uses TRBV18 with TRBJ1-2; D is ambiguous. The CDR3 reads CASSRGSTVTNYGYTF. CDR3 coding DNA: TGTGCCAGCTCTCGTGGCTCGACGGTAACTAACTATGGCTACACCTTC. Full variable domain (outside the CDR3, taken from reference TRBV18 and TRBJ1-2): NAGVMQNPRHLVRRRGQEARLRCSPMKGHSHVYWYRQLPEEGLKFMVYLQKENIIDESGMPKERFSAEFPKEGPSILRIQQVVRGDSAAYFCASSRGSTVTNYGYTFGSGTRLTVV.